The clone carrying this TCR beta chain was picked up a small number of times. This entry belongs to a study of identical twins. TCRdb re-analysed the 5' RACE reads in MiXCR, keeping a single row per CDR3 protein. The top ten clones hold 0.44% of a sample with around 530,000 distinct CDR3 sequences, around 15% of them seen once. This CDR3 has 15 amino acids. Trimming removed 4 bases from V and 3 bases from J; junction bases left unmatched: 6. Germline CDR1 reads SEHNR; CDR2 reads FQNEAQ (reference sequence). The same data also contributed to another study, on yellow fever vaccine responses in identical twins.

The sequenced material came from CD4+ T cells sorted from blood. The source is a woman between 18 and 30 years old in good health. This rearrangement joins TRBV7-9 to TRBJ2-1, with 7 bases lining up with TRBD2. The CDR3 sequence: CASSSKRGNYNEQFF. For the CDR3, the DNA is TGTGCCAGCAGCTCAAAGCGGGGAAACTACAATGAGCAGTTCTTC.